The sequence of this TCR beta chain was determined in a study of tissue T cells after allogeneic stem cell transplantation. About the study: Patients with graft-versus-host disease had grafts: four unmodified, three CD34-selected and T-cell-depleted. Pathologist review favored tissue samples showing histologically apparent lymphocytes. General observations from the study: Anatomically similar tissues had similar TCR repertoires within each patient.

With regard to this clone: Antigen specificity is unknown.

CDR1 is SEHNR, CDR2 FQNEAQ, per germline (reference sequence). Between the trimmed V and J ends, which lost 1 base and 2 bases, there was a span of 12 bases. This CDR3 region has 17 residues. Enrolled prospectively were adult allogeneic hematopoietic cell transplant recipients whose graft-versus-host disease was steroid-refractory. Using immunoSEQ multiplex PCR, the repertoire was profiled, and TCRdb retains in-frame clones only, with some absent. Seen here are thousands of clones, around 80% observed once, and the top ten hold around 11%. The chain is built from TRBV7-9 and TRBJ2-6; a weak D match, TRBD2 (6 bases). The source was esophageal tissue, collected at autopsy. The TCR comes from a male patient over 55 with steroid-refractory graft-versus-host disease after an allogeneic stem cell transplant. Certain T cells may be donor cells from the graft. CDR3 loop: CASSLVVGGTGANVLTF. In DNA, the CDR3 is TGTGCCAGCAGCTTAGTCGTGGGGGGTACTGGGGCCAACGTCCTGACTTTC.